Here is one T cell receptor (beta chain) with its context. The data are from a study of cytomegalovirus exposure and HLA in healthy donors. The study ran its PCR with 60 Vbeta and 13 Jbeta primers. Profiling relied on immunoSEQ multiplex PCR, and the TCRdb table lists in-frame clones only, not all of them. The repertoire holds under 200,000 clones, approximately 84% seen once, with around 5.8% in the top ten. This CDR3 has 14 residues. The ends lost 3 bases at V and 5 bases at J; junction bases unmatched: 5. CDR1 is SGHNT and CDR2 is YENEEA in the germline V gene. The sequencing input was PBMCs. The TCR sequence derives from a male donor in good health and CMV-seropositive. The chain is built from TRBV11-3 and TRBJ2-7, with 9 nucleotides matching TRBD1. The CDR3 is CASSFRTGVDEQYF. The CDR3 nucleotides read TGTGCCAGCAGCTTCCGGACAGGGGTGGACGAGCAGTACTTC.